The next 5 T cell receptor beta chains were all read from a single sample in a study of T cells in Graves' hyperthyroidism and ophthalmopathy. Amplified regions were TCR beta CDR3 sequences from RNA transcripts. The HTBI primer set drove a first-round RT-PCR of the TCR CDR3. TCRdb processed the multiplex PCR reads anew with MiXCR; each CDR3 protein has one entry. Altogether 300,000 to 450,000 distinct CDR3 sequences are present, roughly 15% being singletons, with the ten largest covering roughly a fifth. Sequenced input: blood. The receptors were gathered from a woman in her 30s with Graves' ophthalmopathy.

This clonotype came up a few times. The chain carries TRBV19 and TRBJ1-4; 7 bases map to TRBD1. The V gene end was trimmed by 3 bases and the J gene end by 7 bases; junction bases not matched to a gene: 14. CDR1 LNHDA and CDR2 SQIVND come from the germline V gene (reference sequence). The CDR3 sequence is 17 residues long. For the CDR3, the DNA is TGTGCCAGTAGTATGCCACGGACAGGCGGCGCCGGTGAAAAACTGTTTTTT. Its translation is CASSMPRTGGAGEKLFF.

The V gene is TRBV4-1, the J gene TRBJ1-3; D is unresolved. V was trimmed by 4 bases and J by 0 bases, leaving 10 bases between them. Germline CDR1 MGHRA, CDR2 YSYEKL. There are 15 residues in the CDR3. The CDR3 spells CASSLDLVSGNTIYF. DNA of the CDR3: TGCGCCAGCAGCCTAGACCTAGTCTCTGGAAACACCATATATTTT.

Concerning this clonotype itself: The final CDR3 position lacks the conserved phenylalanine or tryptophan, pointing to a likely read error. V is TRBV29-1 and J is TRBJ1-1, with D perhaps TRBD1 (6 bases). V lost 6 bases to trimming and J lost 4 bases, with 15 bases between them. Germline loops: CDR1 SQVTM, CDR2 ANQGSEA. This CDR3 comprises 13 residues. The CDR3 nucleotides are TGCAGCGTCGTCGGACAGCCTGTCACTGAAGCTTTCCTT. Translation gives CSVVGQPVTEAFL.

This clonotype was detected ten times or more. V is TRBV5-1 and J is TRBJ1-1; no definite D call. Germline V gene lookup returns CDR1 SGHRS and CDR2 YFSETQ. The CDR3 loop spans 14 amino acids. V lost 4 bases, J lost 4 bases, and 14 bases lay in between. CDR3 loop: CASSRLSAGTEAFF. Written as DNA, the CDR3 is TGCGCCAGCAGCCGCCTTAGTGCAGGCACTGAAGCTTTCTTT. Full variable domain (missing parts from reference TRBV5-1 and TRBJ1-1): KAGVTQTPRYLIKTRGQQVTLSCSPISGHRSVSWYQQTPGQGLQFLFEYFSETQRNKGNFPGRFSGRQFSNSRSEMNVSTLELGDSALYLCASSRLSAGTEAFFGQGTRLTVV.

This clonotype has at least ten counts. The rearrangement joins TRBV18 to TRBJ2-3, with 7 bases lining up with TRBD1. Germline-derived CDR1 and CDR2 are KGHSH and LQKENI. J lost 0 bases, V lost 3 bases, and 12 bases had no gene match. The CDR3 covers 18 residues. The CDR3 DNA sequence: TGTGCCAGCTCACCTTCGAGGACAGGCGCTACTAGCACAGATACGCAGTATTTT. Translated, it gives CASSPSRTGATSTDTQYF.